This T cell receptor beta chain was recovered during a study of T cells in Graves' hyperthyroidism and ophthalmopathy. Germline CDR1 is SNHLY and CDR2 is FYNNEI. The CDR3 is 16 amino acids. Deletions cut 3 bases from V and 5 bases from J, with 18 bases between. From RNA transcripts, TCR beta CDR3 regions were amplified. HTBI primers were the set used in a first-round RT-PCR of the TCR CDR3. MiXCR was run by TCRdb on the multiplex PCR reads, yielding one entry per CDR3 protein. The sample has hundreds of thousands of distinct CDR3 sequences, over 15% seen once. Concerning this clonotype: Its antigen remains unidentified.

In patients aged 18 to 65, hyperthyroidism was newly diagnosed, with duration under 2 months. Diagnostic assessment was based on clinical symptoms, serum thyroxine and TRAb, thyroid ultrasound and orbital computed tomography. Study conclusions and caveats: Ophthalmopathy and stable hyperthyroidism were told apart by a 13 V-J model.

The sequence came from a woman in her late teens or twenties with Graves' hyperthyroidism. Sample: blood. The chain uses TRBV2 and TRBJ2-3; perhaps TRBD2 as D (5 bases). The CDR3 reads CASSDRQRKLGDTQYF. CDR3 in DNA: TGTGCCAGCAGTGACCGCCAGCGGAAGTTGGGAGATACGCAGTATTTT.